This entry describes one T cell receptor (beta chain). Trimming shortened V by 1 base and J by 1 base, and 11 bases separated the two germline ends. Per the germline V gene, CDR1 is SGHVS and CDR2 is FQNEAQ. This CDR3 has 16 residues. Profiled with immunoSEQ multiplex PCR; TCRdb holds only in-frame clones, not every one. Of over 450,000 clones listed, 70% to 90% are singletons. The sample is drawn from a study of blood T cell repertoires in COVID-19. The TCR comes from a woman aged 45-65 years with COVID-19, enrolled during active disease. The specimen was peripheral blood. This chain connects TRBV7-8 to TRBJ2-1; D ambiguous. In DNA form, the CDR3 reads TGTGCCAGCAGCTTAGGAACTCTCGGGTCCTACAATGAGCAGTTCTTC. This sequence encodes CASSLGTLGSYNEQFF.